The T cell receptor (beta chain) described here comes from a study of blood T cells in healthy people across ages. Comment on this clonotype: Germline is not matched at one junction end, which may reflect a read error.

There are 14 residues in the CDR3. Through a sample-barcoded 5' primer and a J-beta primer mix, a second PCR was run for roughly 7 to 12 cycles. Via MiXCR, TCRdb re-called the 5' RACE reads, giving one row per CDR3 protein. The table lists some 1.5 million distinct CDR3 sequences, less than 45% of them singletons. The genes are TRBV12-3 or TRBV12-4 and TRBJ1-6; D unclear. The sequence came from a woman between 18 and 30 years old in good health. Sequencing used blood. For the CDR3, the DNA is TGTGCCAGCACGCAAGGAGCCTATAATCCACCCCTCCACTTT. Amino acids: CASTQGAYNPPLHF.